This TCR beta chain derives from a study of T cells in pancreatic ductal adenocarcinoma. CDR1 is MDHEN and CDR2 is SYDVKM in the germline V gene. Trimming at V came to 5 bases and at J to 2 bases, leaving 5 bases not matched to a gene. The CDR3 sequence is 15 residues long. No neoadjuvant therapy was given to the selected pancreatic ductal adenocarcinoma patients before their surgery. Using immunoSEQ multiplex PCR, the repertoire was profiled, and TCRdb retains in-frame clones only, with some absent. The table records 85,000 to 120,000 clones, over 90% of them present only once. The V call is TRBV28, the J call TRBJ1-5; 8 bases map to TRBD1. Sequenced input: PBMCs. The clonotype comes from a human donor with pancreatic ductal adenocarcinoma. The DNA of the CDR3 is TGTGCCAGCAGTCCGACAGGGGATCGCAATCAGCCCCAGCATTTT. Amino acids: CASSPTGDRNQPQHF.